This TCR beta chain appears in the sequencing data of a study of blood T cell repertoires in COVID-19. Produced via immunoSEQ multiplex PCR; TCRdb's table is partial and in-frame only. The data show 140,000 to 150,000 clones, with approximately 88% seen just once and about 1.7% held by the top ten. From germline, CDR1 is ENHRY and CDR2 SYGVKD. J lost 3 bases, V lost 2 bases, and 0 bases had no gene match. This CDR3 contains 14 residues. The receptor comes from a woman in her forties or fifties with acute or convalescent COVID-19. Sequencing was carried out using peripheral blood. This chain uses TRBV10-3 with TRBJ1-1; 10 nucleotides agree with TRBD1. The CDR3 loop reads CAISEGTGDTEAFF. As DNA, the CDR3 is TGTGCCATCAGTGAGGGGACAGGGGACACTGAAGCTTTCTTT.